The sequence of this T cell receptor beta chain was determined in a study of shared clonotypes between healthy human individuals. Study context: A couple of women and three men aged 18 to 49 made up the donors.

Study-level findings and limits: The generation probabilities recorded for non-shared clonotypes fell below those of clonotypes shared by all four donors. Naive CD4 clonotype sharing across four donors was 5% to 6%.

Trimming shortened V by 1 base and J by 4 bases, and 20 bases separated the two germline ends. This CDR3 region has 18 residues. CDR1 and CDR2 (germline): SEHNR, FQNEAQ (reference sequence). Remarks on this clone: The antigen is undetermined.

Assay execution took place at the deep level. Clones were sequenced by immunoSEQ multiplex PCR, and TCRdb holds only the in-frame ones, with some missing. This sample yields roughly 2 million clones, of which approximately 94% are seen a single time; more than 0.1% belongs to the top ten. Sequenced material: naive CD4+ T cells sorted from blood. The subset here: CD45RA+ positively selected. This chain uses TRBV7-9 with TRBJ1-5; D is ambiguous. The origin of this receptor is a man between 18 and 29 years old in good health. This chain's CDR3 is CASSLVLSDFPRNQPQHF. Here the CDR3 DNA reads TGTGCCAGCAGCTTAGTGTTGTCGGATTTCCCCAGGAATCAGCCCCAGCATTTT.